The 27 T cell receptor beta chains below were found in one sample sequenced in a study of blood T cell repertoires in COVID-19. Profiling relied on immunoSEQ multiplex PCR, and the TCRdb table lists in-frame clones only, not all of them. The sample lists around 47,000 clones, roughly 91% occurring once. The sequenced sample consisted of peripheral blood. Every receptor here comes from a man older than 75 with active or convalescent COVID-19.

The V call is TRBV27, the J call TRBJ2-3, with 7 bases fitting TRBD1. Trimming took 6 bases from V and 1 from J; bases not matched to a gene: 7. In germline, CDR1 is MNHEY, CDR2 SMNVEV (reference sequence). The CDR3 is 15 amino acids. CDR3 sequence reads: CASSPRDRGTDTQYF. Here the CDR3 DNA reads TGTGCCAGCAGCCCTCGGGACAGAGGCACAGATACGCAGTATTTT.

This clone occurred once. J is TRBJ2-7 and V is TRBV11-1; 8 nucleotides line up with TRBD1. V shed 1 base, J shed 2 bases, and the junction held 4 bases outside the gene matches. The CDR3 length is 15 residues. Germline V gene lookup returns CDR1 SGHAT and CDR2 FQDESV (reference sequence). CDR3 DNA: TGTGCCAGCAGCTTAGACGGGACAGGCGCCTACGAGCAGTACTTC. It encodes CASSLDGTGAYEQYF.

The chain has TRBV7-2 and TRBJ1-2; D is unclear. The CDR3 loop spans 13 amino acids. The germline CDR1 and CDR2 sequences are SGHTA and FQGNSA. The V end was cut by 5 bases, the J end by 4 bases, with 11 bases between. Here the CDR3 DNA reads TGTGCCAGCAGCCCCGCAGATATCTATGGCTACACCTTC. It codes for CASSPADIYGYTF.

The CDR3 sequence: CASSLVLPREKLFF. DNA for the CDR3: TGCGCCAGCAGCTTGGTTCTACCGAGGGAAAAACTGTTTTTT. The chain carries TRBV5-1 and TRBJ1-4, with D uncertain. The length of the CDR3 is 14 residues. Germline loops: CDR1 SGHRS, CDR2 YFSETQ. V shed 0 bases and J shed 8 bases, with 11 bases lying between them. The whole variable domain, remainder taken from reference TRBV5-1 and TRBJ1-4, is KAGVTQTPRYLIKTRGQQVTLSCSPISGHRSVSWYQQTPGQGLQFLFEYFSETQRNKGNFPGRFSGRQFSNSRSEMNVSTLELGDSALYLCASSLVLPREKLFFGSGTQLSVL.

This clone was seen once. CDR3 sequence (DNA): TGTGCCAGCAGTTTATCGATTTCCTCAGGTAGTATAGAGCAGTTCTTC. It specifies CASSLSISSGSIEQFF. The chain uses TRBV27 and TRBJ2-1; D uncertain. This CDR3 is 16 amino acids long. Germline-derived CDR1 and CDR2 are MNHEY and SMNVEV (reference sequence). With 0 bases removed from V and 10 bases from J, the gap between germline ends came to 19 bases.

The V and J genes are TRBV28 and TRBJ1-1; possibly TRBD1 for D (6 bases). The CDR3 contains 15 residues. Germline CDR1 MDHEN, CDR2 SYDVKM. V lost 4 bases and J 0 bases, leaving 12 bases between the germline ends. CDR3 amino acids: CASSSGANMNTEAFF. The CDR3 region has the DNA TGTGCCAGCAGTTCAGGGGCCAACATGAACACTGAAGCTTTCTTT. Drawing the rest from reference TRBV28 and TRBJ1-1, the complete variable domain is DVKVTQSSRYLVKRTGEKVFLECVQDMDHENMFWYRQDPGLGLRLIYFSYDVKMKEKGDIPEGYSVSREKKERFSLILESASTNQTSMYLCASSSGANMNTEAFFGQGTRLTVV.

This chain uses TRBV28 with TRBJ1-4; 7 positions agree with TRBD1. The J segment lost 4 bases and the V segment lost 5 bases, leaving 4 bases of the junction unmatched. This CDR3 has 14 amino acids. The germline gives CDR1 MDHEN, CDR2 SYDVKM. The CDR3 loop is CASSVRQGNEKLFF. The CDR3 region has the DNA TGTGCCAGCAGTGTCCGACAGGGTAATGAAAAACTGTTTTTT.

This rearrangement joins TRBV4-3 to TRBJ1-1, with 12 bases matching TRBD1. This CDR3 has 18 residues. The trim removed 5 bases at V and 1 base at J, leaving 11 bases unmatched. Germline CDR1 LGHNA, CDR2 YSLEER. The CDR3 protein is CASSGNKGTGGWNTEAFF. The CDR3 coding sequence is TGCGCCAGCAGCGGAAACAAAGGGACAGGGGGCTGGAACACTGAAGCTTTCTTT.

The CDR3 sequence is CASSQDHRGREKLFF. CDR3 DNA: TGCGCCAGCAGCCAAGATCACAGGGGCCGGGAAAAACTGTTTTTT. The chain has TRBV4-3 and TRBJ1-4; 7 bases map to TRBD1. V shed 0 bases and J 8 bases; nucleotides not matched to a gene: 6. The CDR3 consists of 15 residues. CDR1 and CDR2 from the germline V gene are LGHNA and YSLEER.

This chain uses TRBV6-2 or TRBV6-3 with TRBJ2-1; 12 positions agree with TRBD2. CDR1 and CDR2 (germline): MNHEY, SVGEGT. The CDR3 runs to 15 residues. V shed 5 bases, J shed 7 bases, and the junction held 6 bases outside the gene matches. The chain's CDR3 is CASSLTTSGGNEQFF. The CDR3 DNA reads as TGTGCCAGCAGTCTAACTACTAGCGGGGGGAATGAGCAGTTCTTC.

The chain combines TRBV19 with TRBJ1-2; the match to TRBD1 covers 8 bases. The CDR3 consists of 16 residues. Germline CDR1 reads LNHDA; CDR2 reads SQIVND (reference sequence). The V and J ends lost 1 base and 7 bases, in that order; junction bases with no gene match: 11. DNA for the CDR3: TGTGCCAGTAGTATAGGCCACGCAGGACAGGGTTCTGGCTACACCTTC. Translated: CASSIGHAGQGSGYTF.

The J gene is TRBJ2-5, the V gene TRBV7-8; the D gene is possibly TRBD2 (5 bases). The CDR3 totals 16 residues. Germline loops: CDR1 SGHVS, CDR2 FQNEAQ. V lost 1 base, J lost 2 bases, and 14 bases lay in between. The CDR3 DNA follows: TGTGCCAGCAGCTTAGTGGGAACCAGGAGGCAAGAGACCCAGTACTTC. The encoded protein is CASSLVGTRRQETQYF.

The rearrangement uses TRBV28 and TRBJ2-7; D not resolved. Trimming cost V 1 base and J 5 bases, with 6 bases left between them. Germline CDR1 MDHEN, CDR2 SYDVKM. The CDR3 is made up of 12 amino acids. The CDR3 region is CASSLYRDEQYF. CDR3 nucleotides: TGTGCCAGCAGTTTATATCGCGACGAGCAGTACTTC.

The chain combines TRBV30 with TRBJ2-2; TRBD2 is a possible D gene (5 bases). The germline V gene has CDR1 GTSNPN and CDR2 SVGIG (reference sequence). The CDR3 totals 15 residues. V lost 2 bases, J lost 5 bases, and 15 bases lay in between. The CDR3: CAWSQPGITTGELFF. The CDR3 bases are TGTGCCTGGAGTCAACCCGGGATCACTACCGGGGAGCTGTTTTTT.

This chain connects TRBV29-1 to TRBJ2-7; D is perhaps TRBD1 (5 bases). CDR1 is SQVTM, CDR2 ANQGSEA, per germline. The V end was cut by 5 bases, the J end by 0 bases, with 23 bases between. CDR3 length equals 17 residues. The CDR3 nucleotides are TGCAGCGTTCGAGACCAGGGTAGGTTTAGGGGCTCCTACGAGCAGTACTTC. It specifies CSVRDQGRFRGSYEQYF.

This clone has a single count. This chain uses TRBV11-2 with TRBJ1-3; D gene ambiguous. The CDR3 totals 14 residues. With 6 bases removed from V and 2 bases from J, the gap between germline ends came to 11 bases. Germline CDR1 is SGHAT and CDR2 is FQNNGV. In DNA, the CDR3 is TGTGCCAGCAGTGGCCCACCGACTGGAAACACCATATATTTT. Amino acids: CASSGPPTGNTIYF.

The chain has TRBV18 and TRBJ2-7; 8 bases are a match to TRBD1. The CDR3 totals 16 residues. The V gene's germline CDR1 is KGHSH and CDR2 LQKENI. The V and J ends lost 5 bases and 3 bases, in that order; junction bases with no gene match: 12. The CDR3 DNA sequence: TGTGCCAGCTCAACAGGAACTGGACAGGGTTACTACGAGCAGTACTTC. Its translation: CASSTGTGQGYYEQYF.

This clone was seen just once. The chain carries TRBV7-6 and TRBJ2-2, with 10 bases lining up with TRBD2. This CDR3 region has 18 residues. V lost 5 bases to trimming and J lost 8 bases; unmatched junction nucleotides: 17. Germline V gene data show CDR1 as SGHVS and CDR2 as FNYEAQ. The CDR3 region is CASSPTPASGGLEGELFF. The CDR3 nucleotides are TGTGCCAGCAGCCCCACCCCGGCTAGCGGGGGCCTTGAAGGGGAGCTGTTTTTT. Based on the CDR3 plus reference TRBV7-6 and TRBJ2-2, the full variable domain is GAGVSQSPRYKVTKRGQDVALRCDPISGHVSLYWYRQALGQGPEFLTYFNYEAQQDKSGLPNDRFSAERPEGSISTLTIQRTEQRDSAMYRCASSPTPASGGLEGELFFGEGSRLTVL.

The chain is built from TRBV29-1 and TRBJ1-1; D may be TRBD1 (5 bases). Trimming cost V 4 bases and J 4 bases, with 10 bases left between them. The length of the CDR3 is 12 residues. CDR1 SQVTM and CDR2 ANQGSEA come from the germline V gene. The CDR3 is CSVGVGGTEAFF. For the CDR3, the DNA is TGCAGCGTTGGGGTGGGGGGCACTGAAGCTTTCTTT.

The table lists this clone with a count of one. V usage is TRBV4-1 and J usage is TRBJ1-4; tentative D call: TRBD1 (6 bases). This CDR3 comprises 17 residues. CDR1 and CDR2 from the germline V gene are MGHRA and YSYEKL. V lost 3 bases, J lost 0 bases, and 14 bases lay in between. DNA of the CDR3: TGCGCCAGCAGCCATACAGGGAGGGGAGCAACTAATGAAAAACTGTTTTTT. Translating it yields CASSHTGRGATNEKLFF.

The chain carries TRBV28 and TRBJ1-4; 10 nucleotides agree with TRBD1. From germline, CDR1 is MDHEN and CDR2 SYDVKM. V shed 5 bases, J shed 7 bases, and the junction held 10 bases outside the gene matches. This CDR3 has 16 amino acids. CDR3 loop: CASSLTSGTGAEKLFF. The CDR3 region has the DNA TGTGCCAGCAGTCTAACCTCCGGGACAGGGGCTGAAAAACTGTTTTTT.

The V and J genes are TRBV6-2 or TRBV6-3 and TRBJ1-5; 10 bases line up with TRBD1. V trimming: 4 bases; J trimming: 1 base; junction bases outside the gene matches: 7. CDR3 size: 17 residues. The germline V gene encodes CDR1 MNHEY and CDR2 SVGEGT. CDR3 loop: CASSSRTGGMSNQPQHF. In DNA form, the CDR3 reads TGTGCCAGCAGTTCTCGGACAGGGGGGATGAGCAATCAGCCCCAGCATTTT.

This chain links TRBV3-1 (or the pseudogene TRBV3-2) with TRBJ2-3; 12 bases line up with TRBD2. The CDR3 length is 17 residues. The V segment lost 0 bases and the J segment 6 bases; nucleotides outside the gene matches: 7. Germline CDR1 LGHDT, CDR2 YNNKEL (reference sequence). As DNA, the CDR3 is TGTGCCAGCAGCCAAGAACTAGCGGGGGGCCCGGGGGATACGCAGTATTTT. This sequence encodes CASSQELAGGPGDTQYF.

The rearrangement joins TRBV2 to TRBJ2-3, with D unclear. V dropped 4 bases and J dropped 2 bases, with 10 bases sitting between them. In germline, CDR1 is SNHLY, CDR2 FYNNEI. This CDR3 contains 14 residues. The CDR3 DNA is TGTGCCAGCAGTGTTGGCAGATACACAGATACGCAGTATTTT. Its translation is CASSVGRYTDTQYF.

V and J are TRBV30 and TRBJ2-3; no clear D. CDR3 length: 14 residues. The V gene lost 2 bases and the J gene lost 0 bases, with 9 bases spanning the gap. CDR1 and CDR2 (germline): GTSNPN, SVGIG (reference sequence). The CDR3 nucleotides are TGTGCCTGGAGTTATAGCCTCAGCACAGATACGCAGTATTTT. It is translated as CAWSYSLSTDTQYF.

The DNA for the CDR3 is TGTGCCAGCACCCAGGGGACCCCCGGGGTCTATGGCTACACCTTC. Protein: CASTQGTPGVYGYTF. The chain recombines TRBV7-2 with TRBJ1-2; the D gene is possibly TRBD1 (6 bases). The CDR3 covers 15 residues. CDR1 and CDR2 from the germline V gene are SGHTA and FQGNSA. Trimming stripped 7 bases from V and 4 bases from J, with 19 bases between.

The chain links TRBV4-2 to TRBJ2-3; D is perhaps TRBD2 (5 bases). The CDR3 has 13 amino acids. Germline CDR1 reads LGHNA; CDR2 reads YNFKEQ. V was cut by 0 bases and J by 6 bases, with 7 bases left in between. In DNA, the CDR3 is TGTGCCAGCAGCCAAGATCGCGGGGATACGCAGTATTTT. Its translation is CASSQDRGDTQYF.